This T cell receptor (beta chain) was recovered during a study of blood T cell repertoires in COVID-19. Study summary: The study drew acute and convalescent COVID-19 samples from the United States, Italy and Spain.

CDR1 is SEHNR and CDR2 is FQNEAQ in the germline V gene (reference sequence). There are 15 residues in the CDR3. Deletions cut 5 bases from V and 9 bases from J, with 23 bases between. The method was immunoSEQ multiplex PCR; TCRdb's version includes in-frame clones alone and lacks a portion of them. The sample comprises 110,000 to 150,000 clones, roughly 89% of which are singletons, and around 3% rests with the top ten. This sequence originates from a man in his fifties or sixties with active or convalescent COVID-19. The sequenced sample consisted of peripheral blood. This rearrangement joins TRBV7-9 to TRBJ2-7, with a possible D match to TRBD1 (5 bases). As DNA, the CDR3 is TGTGCCAGCAGCGCTAGTGAGACAGCCATTCTGTGGCAGTACTTC. Protein sequence: CASSASETAILWQYF.